The 21 T cell receptor beta chains below were found in one sample sequenced in a study of blood T cell repertoires in COVID-19. Sequencing was performed with immunoSEQ multiplex PCR; in TCRdb, only in-frame clones are kept and a portion is missing. The table has a few hundred thousand clones, around 80% seen once. Material: PBMCs or T cells enriched from blood (not recorded which). These receptors were collected from a young man with acute COVID-19.

The chain uses TRBV30 and TRBJ1-1; D is perhaps TRBD1 (6 bases). V was trimmed by 6 bases and J by 5 bases, leaving 19 bases between them. From germline, CDR1 is GTSNPN and CDR2 SVGIG (reference sequence). CDR3 length equals 14 residues. DNA for the CDR3: TGTGCCTGCGGAGAACAGGGCGTAGGGACTGAAGCTTTCTTT. This sequence encodes CACGEQGVGTEAFF.

In regard to this clone: Other DNA sequences in this sample translate to the same CDR3. V usage is TRBV4-3 and J usage is TRBJ2-1; 9 bases map to TRBD2. The trim removed 1 base at V and 7 bases at J, leaving 8 bases unmatched. The CDR3 runs 16 residues. Per germline, CDR1 LGHNA and CDR2 YSLEER. The CDR3 bases are TGCGCCAGCAGCCAAGCGGCGGGAGGGCGGGGGAATGAGCAGTTCTTC. Translation: CASSQAAGGRGNEQFF.

The chain joins TRBV18 to TRBJ2-2; the D gene is possibly TRBD1 (6 bases). Trimming pared 5 bases from V and 1 base from J, leaving 14 bases between. CDR3 length equals 16 residues. Germline lookup yields CDR1 KGHSH and CDR2 LQKENI. The CDR3 sequence: CASSEFQGRNTGELFF. The CDR3 DNA reads TGTGCCAGCTCAGAGTTCCAGGGGAGGAACACCGGGGAGCTGTTTTTT.

This clone came up a few times. The V and J genes are TRBV5-1 and TRBJ2-1, with 7 bases aligning to TRBD1. The germline CDR1 and CDR2 sequences are SGHRS and YFSETQ. The CDR3 spans 13 residues. The junction had 6 bases not matched to a gene; V was cut back by 4 bases and J by 8 bases. As DNA, the CDR3 is TGCGCCAGCAGCCATAGGGGGCCCGATGAGCAGTTCTTC. Translated, it gives CASSHRGPDEQFF. Combining the CDR3 with reference TRBV5-1 and TRBJ2-1 gives the whole variable domain KAGVTQTPRYLIKTRGQQVTLSCSPISGHRSVSWYQQTPGQGLQFLFEYFSETQRNKGNFPGRFSGRQFSNSRSEMNVSTLELGDSALYLCASSHRGPDEQFFGPGTRLTVL.

The chain carries TRBV10-2 and TRBJ2-7; D unclear. CDR1 is WSHSY and CDR2 is SAAADI in the germline V gene. Between the trimmed V and J ends, which lost 8 bases and 4 bases, there was a span of 9 bases. CDR3 size: 11 residues. In DNA form, the CDR3 reads TGCGCCAGCGCGTGGGCTTACGAGCAGTACGTC. It translates to CASAWAYEQYV.

The CDR3 DNA sequence: TGCGCCTCATCAGGGTCGGTATCGATGAACACTGAAGCTTTCTTT. This encodes CASSGSVSMNTEAFF. The rearrangement links TRBV5-1 to TRBJ1-1; possible D gene TRBD1, 5 bases. There are 15 residues in the CDR3. Trimming cost V 10 bases and J 0 bases, with 19 bases left between them. CDR1 is SGHRS, CDR2 YFSETQ, per germline. The full variable domain, with the rest looked up from reference TRBV5-1 and TRBJ1-1, is KAGVTQTPRYLIKTRGQQVTLSCSPISGHRSVSWYQQTPGQGLQFLFEYFSETQRNKGNFPGRFSGRQFSNSRSEMNVSTLELGDSALYLCASSGSVSMNTEAFFGQGTRLTVV.

This chain connects TRBV29-1 to TRBJ1-1, with 7 bases that match TRBD1. V lost 6 bases and J lost 1; bases outside the gene matches: 5. Germline V CDR1 and CDR2: SQVTM, ANQGSEA. CDR3 length: 13 residues. The chain's CDR3 is CSVTAGGNTEAFF. The CDR3, as DNA: TGCAGCGTCACCGCAGGGGGGAACACTGAAGCTTTCTTT.

This sequence joins TRBV19 and TRBJ1-2, with a tentative D call TRBD1 (6 bases). Trimming pared 4 bases from V and 7 bases from J, leaving 13 bases between. The CDR3 totals 13 residues. Germline CDR1 reads LNHDA; CDR2 reads SQIVND (reference sequence). For the CDR3, the DNA is TGTGCCAGTAGTACGGGCAGGGGCGGTGGCTACACCTTC. Amino acid sequence: CASSTGRGGGYTF.

Note on this clone: One end of the junction does not line up with germline, which may come from a read error. The chain carries TRBV5-1 and TRBJ1-3, with TRBD1 matching over 10 bases. In germline, CDR1 is SGHRS, CDR2 YFSETQ. There are 15 residues in the CDR3. CDR3 protein: CASSRDRGPGDTIYF. In nucleotides, the CDR3 is TGTGCCAGCAGCAGAGACAGGGGGCCTGGGGACACCATATATTTT.

V and J are TRBV7-9 and TRBJ2-2; 7 bases are shared with TRBD1. The V gene's germline CDR1 is SEHNR and CDR2 FQNEAQ (reference sequence). J gave up 5 bases and V 4 bases, and 7 bases lay outside the gene matches. The CDR3 has 15 residues. The CDR3 protein is CASSSRQGQTGELFF. CDR3 bases: TGTGCCAGCAGCTCCCGACAGGGTCAAACCGGGGAGCTGTTTTTT.

The chain couples TRBV20-1 to TRBJ2-1; D call uncertain. This CDR3 has 11 amino acids. Germline loops: CDR1 DFQATT, CDR2 SNEGSKA (reference sequence). Trimming pared 5 bases from V and 15 bases from J, leaving 17 bases between. The DNA for the CDR3 is TGCAGTGCTCCGGCGGCCGGCCAACGGTTCTTC. Protein product: CSAPAAGQRFF.

This clone was picked up one time. The rearrangement joins TRBV5-4 to TRBJ1-4, with 8 bases lining up with TRBD1. The CDR3 runs 14 residues. Germline values: CDR1 SGHNT, CDR2 YYREEE (reference sequence). V lost 4 bases, J lost 2 bases, and 1 base stayed unmatched. The CDR3 DNA sequence: TGTGCCAGCAGCCAGGGGGCGACTAATGAAAAACTGTTTTTT. Translation: CASSQGATNEKLFF.

The chain recombines TRBV5-5 with TRBJ2-1; 8 bases agree with TRBD1. The germline gives CDR1 SGHKS, CDR2 YYEKEE (reference sequence). This CDR3 comprises 14 residues. Losses at the gene ends were 4 bases for V and 6 bases for J; bases not matched to a gene: 6. The CDR3 DNA reads as TGTGCCAGCAGCGGGGGGACAGGCGTCAATGAGCAGTTCTTC. Protein sequence: CASSGGTGVNEQFF.

In this sample, this clone turned up a few times. The V gene is TRBV28, the J gene TRBJ1-4; unclear D gene. Trimming pared 4 bases from V and 0 bases from J, leaving 9 bases between. The CDR3 contains 15 residues. Germline CDR1 reads MDHEN; CDR2 reads SYDVKM. The CDR3 loop is CASSSEGSTNEKLFF. For the CDR3, the DNA is TGTGCCAGCAGTTCGGAGGGCTCAACTAATGAAAAACTGTTTTTT.

The J gene is TRBJ2-2, the V gene TRBV19, with 9 bases aligning to TRBD2. Per germline, CDR1 LNHDA and CDR2 SQIVND (reference sequence). With 8 bases clipped from V and 4 bases from J, the junction kept 8 bases outside the gene matches. There are 15 residues in the CDR3. The chain's CDR3 is CASVRREGSTGELFF. CDR3 bases: TGTGCCAGTGTTAGGCGGGAGGGATCCACCGGGGAGCTGTTTTTT.

The chain has TRBV27 and TRBJ1-2; the match to TRBD1 covers 8 bases. There are 15 residues in the CDR3. V trimming: 6 bases; J trimming: 5 bases; junction bases outside the gene matches: 11. CDR1 MNHEY and CDR2 SMNVEV come from the germline V gene (reference sequence). CDR3 sequence: CASRAFSTGGYGYTF. CDR3 sequence (DNA): TGTGCCAGCAGAGCCTTTAGCACAGGGGGATATGGCTACACCTTC.

V gene TRBV28 combines with J gene TRBJ1-1, with D possibly being TRBD1 (5 bases). Germline V CDR1 and CDR2: MDHEN, SYDVKM. This CDR3 has 12 amino acids. The CDR3 DNA sequence: TGTGCAGCGGGGGTTCTGAACACTGAAGCTTTCTTT. Its protein is CAAGVLNTEAFF. The full variable domain, its missing parts supplied by reference TRBV28 and TRBJ1-1, is DVKVTQSSRYLVKRTGEKVFLECVQDMDHENMFWYRQDPGLGLRLIYFSYDVKMKEKGDIPEGYSVSREKKERFSLILESASTNQTSMYLCAAGVLNTEAFFGQGTRLTVV.

The chain couples TRBV28 to TRBJ1-2; possibly TRBD1 for D (6 bases). CDR1 is MDHEN and CDR2 is SYDVKM in the germline V gene. V was shortened by 5 bases and J by 4 bases, with 14 bases between the two germline ends. The CDR3 consists of 14 residues. CDR3: CASSTTDRFYGYTF. The CDR3 DNA sequence: TGTGCCAGCAGTACCACTGACAGGTTCTATGGCTACACCTTC.

J is TRBJ1-5 and V is TRBV2; TRBD1 is a possible D gene (5 bases). The V and J ends lost 8 bases and 3 bases respectively, with 14 bases between them. The CDR3 has 14 residues. The V gene's germline CDR1 is SNHLY and CDR2 FYNNEI. The CDR3 coding sequence is TGTGCCAGCTGGCAGGGTTGGCTCAATCAGCCCCAGCATTTT. Its protein is CASWQGWLNQPQHF.

The chain carries TRBV2 and TRBJ2-4; 10 bases agree with TRBD1. V lost 1 base, J lost 0 bases, and 6 bases stayed unmatched. CDR3 length: 18 amino acids. CDR1 and CDR2 from the germline V gene are SNHLY and FYNNEI. The CDR3 sequence: CASSEGGQGMGAKNIQYF. CDR3 nucleotides: TGTGCCAGCAGTGAAGGGGGACAGGGGATGGGAGCCAAAAACATTCAGTACTTC.

The chain has TRBV15 and TRBJ1-3; D is unresolved. The CDR3 length is 14 residues. CDR1 LNHNV and CDR2 YYDKDF come from the germline V gene (reference sequence). Trimming stripped 0 bases from V and 4 bases from J, with 7 bases between. The CDR3 is CATSRDPQGNTIYF. Here the CDR3 DNA reads TGTGCCACCAGCAGAGATCCGCAGGGAAACACCATATATTTT.